This TCR beta chain was identified during a study of T cell responses to AZD1222 COVID-19 vaccine. Study-wide context: Pooling was applied to second doses at about 4 or about 12 weeks. The study's findings and limits: Only a handful of AZD1222 recipients, more than 5 in all, had baseline seropositivity. Nearly half of spike-specific TCRs reportedly go after variant regions that carry no mutations. Researchers took repertoire samples only after the peak T cell response had come.

With 4 bases removed from V and 0 bases from J, the gap between germline ends came to 10 bases. CDR3 length: 15 residues. CDR1 is LGHDT, CDR2 YNNKEL, per germline (reference sequence). A word on this clone: Antigen unknown.

Produced via immunoSEQ multiplex PCR; TCRdb's table is partial and in-frame only. The table has about 170,000 clones, 80% to 90% seen once. The sequencing here drew on peripheral blood, taken on day 0 of AZD1222 vaccination. The rearrangement uses TRBV3-1 (or the pseudogene TRBV3-2) and TRBJ1-3; the D is unclear. This TCR derives from an adult in good health. The CDR3 region has the DNA TGTGCCAGCAGCCGCAGATCTACCTCTGGAAACACCATATATTTT. It translates to CASSRRSTSGNTIYF.